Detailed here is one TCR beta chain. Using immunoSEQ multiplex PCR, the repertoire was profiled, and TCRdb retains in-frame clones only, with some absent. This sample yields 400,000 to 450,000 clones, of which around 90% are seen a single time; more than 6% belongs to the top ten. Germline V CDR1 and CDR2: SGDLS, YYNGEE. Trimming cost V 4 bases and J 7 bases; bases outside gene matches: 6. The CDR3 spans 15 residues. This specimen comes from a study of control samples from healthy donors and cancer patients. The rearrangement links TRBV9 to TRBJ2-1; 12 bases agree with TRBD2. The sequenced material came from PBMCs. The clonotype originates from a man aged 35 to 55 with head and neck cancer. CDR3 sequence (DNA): TGTGCCAGCAGCCCCGGACTAGCGGGGAGTAATGAGCAGTTCTTC. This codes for CASSPGLAGSNEQFF.